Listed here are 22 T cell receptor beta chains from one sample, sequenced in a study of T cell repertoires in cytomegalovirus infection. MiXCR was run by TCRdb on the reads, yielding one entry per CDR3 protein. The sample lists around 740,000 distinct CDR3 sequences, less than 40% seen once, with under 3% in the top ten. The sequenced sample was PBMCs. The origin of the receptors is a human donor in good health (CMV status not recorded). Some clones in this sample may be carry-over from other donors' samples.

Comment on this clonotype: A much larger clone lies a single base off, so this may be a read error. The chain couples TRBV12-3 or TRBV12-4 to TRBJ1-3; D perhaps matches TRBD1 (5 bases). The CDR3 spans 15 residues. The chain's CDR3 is CASSLGPGSGNTIFF. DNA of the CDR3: TGTGCCAGCAGTTTAGGTCCAGGGTCTGGAAACACCATATTTTTT.

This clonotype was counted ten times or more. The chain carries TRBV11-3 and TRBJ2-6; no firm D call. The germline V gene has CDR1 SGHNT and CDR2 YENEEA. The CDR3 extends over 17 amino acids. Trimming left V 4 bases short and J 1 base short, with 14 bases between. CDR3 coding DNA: TGTGCCAGCAGCTCCGTTGGGCCGAGATCTGGGGCCAACGTCCTGACTTTC. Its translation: CASSSVGPRSGANVLTF.

The CDR3 reads CASSLGAGGEQYF. The CDR3 nucleotides are TGTGCCAGCAGCTTAGGGGCAGGGGGGGAGCAGTACTTC. J is TRBJ2-7 and V is TRBV7-9; perhaps TRBD1 as D (7 bases). From germline, CDR1 is SEHNR and CDR2 FQNEAQ (reference sequence). The CDR3 runs to 13 residues. Deletions cut 1 base from V and 7 bases from J, with 11 bases between.

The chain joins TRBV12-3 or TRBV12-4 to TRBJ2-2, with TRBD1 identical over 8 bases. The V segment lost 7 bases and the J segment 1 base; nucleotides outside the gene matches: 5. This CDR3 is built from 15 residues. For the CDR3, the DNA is TGTGCCAGCAACGGACAGGGATTGAACACCGGGGAGCTGTTTTTT. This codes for CASNGQGLNTGELFF.

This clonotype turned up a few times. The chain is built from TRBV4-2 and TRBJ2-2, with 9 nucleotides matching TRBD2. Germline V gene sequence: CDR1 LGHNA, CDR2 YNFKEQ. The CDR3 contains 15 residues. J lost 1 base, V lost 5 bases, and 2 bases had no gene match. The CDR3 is CASSGTSLNTGELFF. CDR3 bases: TGTGCCAGCAGCGGGACTAGCCTGAACACCGGGGAGCTGTTTTTT.

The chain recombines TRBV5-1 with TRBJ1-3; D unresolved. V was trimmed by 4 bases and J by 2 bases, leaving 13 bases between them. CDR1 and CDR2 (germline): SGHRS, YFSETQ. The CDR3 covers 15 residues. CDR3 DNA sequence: TGCGCCAGCAGCCGGACGGGAGCCGCTGGAAACACCATATATTTT. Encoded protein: CASSRTGAAGNTIYF. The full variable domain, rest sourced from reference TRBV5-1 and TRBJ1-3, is KAGVTQTPRYLIKTRGQQVTLSCSPISGHRSVSWYQQTPGQGLQFLFEYFSETQRNKGNFPGRFSGRQFSNSRSEMNVSTLELGDSALYLCASSRTGAAGNTIYFGEGSWLTVV.

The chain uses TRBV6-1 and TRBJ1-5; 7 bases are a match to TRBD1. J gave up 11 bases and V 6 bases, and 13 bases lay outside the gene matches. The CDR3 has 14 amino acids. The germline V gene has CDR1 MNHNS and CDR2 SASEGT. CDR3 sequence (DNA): TGTGCCAGCAGCAATAGGCAGGGGGGACAAGCCCAGCATTTT. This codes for CASSNRQGGQAQHF.

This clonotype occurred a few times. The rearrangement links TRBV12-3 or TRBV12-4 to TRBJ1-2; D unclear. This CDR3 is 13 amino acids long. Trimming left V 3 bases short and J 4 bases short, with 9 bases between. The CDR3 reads CASSLSRFYGYTF. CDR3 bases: TGTGCCAGCAGTTTGTCCAGGTTCTATGGCTACACCTTC.

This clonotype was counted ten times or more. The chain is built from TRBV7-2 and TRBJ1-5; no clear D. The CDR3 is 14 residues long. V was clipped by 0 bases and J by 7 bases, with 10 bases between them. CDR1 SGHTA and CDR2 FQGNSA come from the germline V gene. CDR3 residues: CASSLARAGQPQHF. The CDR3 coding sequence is TGTGCCAGCAGCTTAGCTAGGGCAGGACAGCCCCAGCATTTT.

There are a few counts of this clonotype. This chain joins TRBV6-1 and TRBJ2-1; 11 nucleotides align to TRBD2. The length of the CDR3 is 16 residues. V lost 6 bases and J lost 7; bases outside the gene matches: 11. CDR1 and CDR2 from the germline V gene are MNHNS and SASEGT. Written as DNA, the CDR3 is TGTGCCAGCAGCGACGCTAGCGGGAGGTTATTAAATGAGCAGTTCTTC. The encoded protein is CASSDASGRLLNEQFF.

The CDR3 DNA is TGTGCCAGCAGACCGACAGGGGTCCATAACACCGGGGAGCTGTTTTTT. It yields the protein CASRPTGVHNTGELFF. This chain uses TRBV7-9 with TRBJ2-2; 8 bases fit TRBD1. Germline CDR1 SEHNR, CDR2 FQNEAQ (reference sequence). The CDR3 spans 16 residues. J lost 2 bases, V lost 6 bases, and 8 bases had no gene match.

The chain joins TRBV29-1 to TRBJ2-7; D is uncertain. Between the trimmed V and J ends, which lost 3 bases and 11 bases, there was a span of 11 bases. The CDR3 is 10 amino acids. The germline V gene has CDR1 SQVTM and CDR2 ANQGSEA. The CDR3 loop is CSVEVGEKYF. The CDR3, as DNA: TGCAGCGTTGAGGTCGGCGAAAAGTACTTC.

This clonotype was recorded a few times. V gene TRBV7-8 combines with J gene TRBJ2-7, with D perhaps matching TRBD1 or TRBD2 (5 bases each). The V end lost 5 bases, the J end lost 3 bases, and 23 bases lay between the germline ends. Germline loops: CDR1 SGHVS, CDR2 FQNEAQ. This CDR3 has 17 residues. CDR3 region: CASSPVASGRPFYEQYF. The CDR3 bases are TGTGCCAGCAGCCCCGTTGCGTCGGGACGTCCCTTCTACGAGCAGTACTTC. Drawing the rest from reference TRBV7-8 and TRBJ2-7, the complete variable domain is GAGVSQSPRYKVAKRGQDVALRCDPISGHVSLFWYQQALGQGPEFLTYFQNEAQLDKSGLPSDRFFAERPEGSVSTLKIQRTQQEDSAVYLCASSPVASGRPFYEQYFGPGTRLTVT.

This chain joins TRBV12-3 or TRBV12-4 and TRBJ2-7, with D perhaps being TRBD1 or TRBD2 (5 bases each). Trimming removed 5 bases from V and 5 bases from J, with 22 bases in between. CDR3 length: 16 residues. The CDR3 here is CASSRLPGHPGHEQYF. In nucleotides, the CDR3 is TGTGCCAGCAGTCGACTACCCGGACACCCCGGACACGAGCAGTACTTC.

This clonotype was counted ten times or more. CDR3 residues: CASSTSMNTEAFF. For the CDR3, the DNA is TGTGCCAGCAGCACCTCGATGAACACTGAAGCTTTCTTT. The genes are TRBV19 and TRBJ1-1; D ambiguous. The CDR3 spans 13 residues. V lost 9 bases to trimming and J lost 0 bases, with 11 bases between them. The germline V gene encodes CDR1 LNHDA and CDR2 SQIVND (reference sequence).

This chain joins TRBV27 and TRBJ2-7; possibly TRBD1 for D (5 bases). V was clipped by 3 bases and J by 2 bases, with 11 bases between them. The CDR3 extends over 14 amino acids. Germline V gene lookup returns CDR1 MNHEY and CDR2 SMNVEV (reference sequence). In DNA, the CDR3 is TGTGCCAGCAGTTTGTGGGGCTCCCCCTACGAGCAGTACTTC. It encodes CASSLWGSPYEQYF.

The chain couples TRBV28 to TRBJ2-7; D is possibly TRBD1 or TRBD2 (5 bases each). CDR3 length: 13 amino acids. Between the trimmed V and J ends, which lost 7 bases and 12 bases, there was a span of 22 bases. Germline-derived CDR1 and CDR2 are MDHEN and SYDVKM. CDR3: CASKDRDPGRPYF. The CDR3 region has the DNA TGTGCCAGCAAAGACCGGGACCCGGGTCGTCCGTACTTC.

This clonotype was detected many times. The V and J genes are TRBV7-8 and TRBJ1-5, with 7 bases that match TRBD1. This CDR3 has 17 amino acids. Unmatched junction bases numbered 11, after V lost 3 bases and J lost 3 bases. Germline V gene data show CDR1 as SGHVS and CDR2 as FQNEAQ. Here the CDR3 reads CASSFQPGQTINQPQHF. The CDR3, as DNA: TGTGCCAGCAGCTTTCAGCCGGGACAGACAATCAATCAGCCCCAGCATTTT.

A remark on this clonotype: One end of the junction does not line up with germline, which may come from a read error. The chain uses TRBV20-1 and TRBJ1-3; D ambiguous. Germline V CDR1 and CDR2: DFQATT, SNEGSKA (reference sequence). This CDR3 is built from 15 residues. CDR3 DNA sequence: TGCAGTGCTAGTCCAGGATCCTTCTCTGGAAACACCATCTATTTT. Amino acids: CSASPGSFSGNTIYF.

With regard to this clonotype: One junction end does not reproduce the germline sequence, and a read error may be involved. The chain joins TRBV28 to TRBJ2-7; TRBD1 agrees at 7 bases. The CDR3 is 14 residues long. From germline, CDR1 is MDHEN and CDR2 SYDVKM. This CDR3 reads CVSSLQRQGYEQYF. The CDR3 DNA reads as TGTGTCAGCAGTTTACAGCGACAGGGCTACGAGCAGTACTTC.

CDR3 in DNA: TGCAGTGCCATACAGGGGTTCGAAAATAATTCACCCCTCCACTTT. Protein sequence: CSAIQGFENNSPLHF. The V gene is TRBV20-1, the J gene TRBJ1-6; TRBD1 matches 7 bases. This CDR3 has 15 amino acids. The germline V gene has CDR1 DFQATT and CDR2 SNEGSKA (reference sequence). J gave up 5 bases and V 6 bases, and 10 bases lay outside the gene matches.

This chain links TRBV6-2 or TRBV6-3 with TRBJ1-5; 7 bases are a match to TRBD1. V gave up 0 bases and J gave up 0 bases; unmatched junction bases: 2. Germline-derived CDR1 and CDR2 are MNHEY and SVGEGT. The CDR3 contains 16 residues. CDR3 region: CASSYSTGPSNQPQHF. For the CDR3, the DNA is TGTGCCAGCAGTTACTCGACAGGGCCTAGCAATCAGCCCCAGCATTTT.